The T cell receptor beta chain under discussion was sequenced for a study of technical replicates of blood from a handful of donors. This clone was seen just once. Germline assignment: CDR1 LNHDA and CDR2 SQIVND (reference sequence). The CDR3 runs 16 residues. Trimming stripped 0 bases from V and 0 bases from J, with 12 bases between. Libraries were prepared by immunoSEQ multiplex PCR; TCRdb keeps only in-frame clonotypes and omits some of them. The data contain tens of thousands of clones, around 92% of them singletons. The chain combines TRBV19 with TRBJ2-7, with D tentatively TRBD1 (6 bases). Specimen: T cells isolated from PBMCs. This receptor was identified in a human donor in good health. CDR3 in amino acids: CASSIDSRGSSYEQYF. As DNA, the CDR3 is TGTGCCAGTAGTATAGATTCGAGGGGGAGCTCCTACGAGCAGTACTTC.